The rows below give T cell receptor beta chains drawn from one sample of a study of graft-versus-host responses after intestinal transplantation. The data were produced by immunoSEQ multiplex PCR, yet TCRdb's version contains in-frame clones alone and is incomplete. The sample contains about 3,700 clones, roughly two thirds of which appear only once. The source material was ileum tissue, sampled 950 to 1,200 days after intestinal transplantation. These receptors were collected from a human patient who received an intestinal transplant, so some T cells may come from the graft donor. The CDR3 runs from the conserved cysteine through the conserved F or W. D genes are given only for firm matches. Size tells how often a clone was seen (once, few, many) or the class of an expanded clone, and some rows leave it out.

len: 15; d_gene: TRBD1; j_gene: TRBJ1-2; v_gene: TRBV28; abundance: -; CDR3aa: CASRDDRAGRYGYTF; CDR3nt: TGTGCCAGCAGGGACGACAGGGCGGGGAGGTATGGCTACACCTTC
len: 14; d_gene: -; j_gene: TRBJ2-3; v_gene: TRBV27; abundance: -; CDR3aa: CASSFLPSTDTQYF; CDR3nt: TGTGCCAGCAGTTTCCTCCCTAGCACAGATACGCAGTATTTT
len: 15; d_gene: TRBD2; j_gene: TRBJ2-1; v_gene: TRBV11-1; abundance: -; CDR3aa: CASSYAGGPYNEQFF; CDR3nt: TGTGCCAGCAGCTACGCGGGAGGACCGTACAATGAGCAGTTCTTC
len: 13; d_gene: -; j_gene: TRBJ1-6; v_gene: TRBV7-2; abundance: -; CDR3aa: CASSFMGDSPLHF; CDR3nt: TGTGCCAGCAGCTTTATGGGGGATTCACCCCTCCACTTT
len: 15; d_gene: -; j_gene: TRBJ1-2; v_gene: TRBV6-5; abundance: -; CDR3aa: CASSQSGTAVYGYTF; CDR3nt: TGTGCCAGCAGTCAATCCGGGACGGCGGTCTATGGCTACACCTTC
len: 14; d_gene: -; j_gene: TRBJ1-1; v_gene: TRBV6-1; abundance: -; CDR3aa: CASSGGHFDTEAFF; CDR3nt: TGTGCCAGCAGTGGCGGACATTTCGACACTGAAGCTTTCTTT
len: 14; d_gene: TRBD1; j_gene: TRBJ1-5; v_gene: TRBV9; abundance: -; CDR3aa: CASSSGTGHQPQHF; CDR3nt: TGTGCCAGCAGCTCCGGGACAGGGCATCAGCCCCAGCATTTT
len: 13; d_gene: -; j_gene: TRBJ2-3; v_gene: TRBV13; abundance: once; CDR3aa: CASSLEVKAARYF; CDR3nt: TGTGCCAGCAGCTTAGAGGTAAAGGCGGCGCGGTATTTT
len: 17; d_gene: TRBD2; j_gene: TRBJ2-3; v_gene: TRBV7-8; abundance: -; CDR3aa: CASSSPTSGSLTDTQYF; CDR3nt: TGTGCCAGCAGCTCTCCGACTAGCGGGAGTCTAACAGATACGCAGTATTTT
len: 14; d_gene: TRBD1; j_gene: TRBJ2-7; v_gene: TRBV18; abundance: -; CDR3aa: CASSPGTGGYEQYF; CDR3nt: TGTGCCAGCTCACCAGGGACAGGGGGCTACGAGCAGTACTTC
len: 19; d_gene: TRBD2; j_gene: TRBJ2-1; v_gene: TRBV27; abundance: -; CDR3aa: CASSFSPLAGAISYNEQFF; CDR3nt: TGTGCCAGCAGTTTTTCCCCCCTAGCGGGGGCTATCTCCTACAATGAGCAGTTCTTC
len: 12; d_gene: -; j_gene: TRBJ2-3; v_gene: TRBV2; abundance: -; CDR3aa: CASSEASDTQYF; CDR3nt: TGTGCCAGCAGTGAAGCCTCAGATACGCAGTATTTT
len: 15; d_gene: TRBD1; j_gene: TRBJ1-6; v_gene: TRBV28; abundance: once; CDR3aa: CASMRDSSYNSPLHF; CDR3nt: TGTGCCAGCATGAGGGACAGCTCCTATAATTCACCCCTCCACTTT
len: 15; d_gene: TRBD1; j_gene: TRBJ1-5; v_gene: TRBV7-8; abundance: -; CDR3aa: CASSAQGVSNQPQHF; CDR3nt: TGTGCCAGCAGCGCGCAGGGGGTCAGCAATCAGCCCCAGCATTTT
len: 15; d_gene: -; j_gene: TRBJ1-1; v_gene: TRBV7-2; abundance: -; CDR3aa: CASSPRGGRHTEAFF; CDR3nt: TGTGCCAGCAGCCCTAGAGGGGGAAGACACACTGAAGCTTTCTTT
len: 13; d_gene: TRBD1; j_gene: TRBJ1-2; v_gene: TRBV6-1; abundance: -; CDR3aa: CATNDREVEGYTF; CDR3nt: TGTGCCACCAATGACAGGGAGGTCGAAGGCTACACCTTC
len: 15; d_gene: -; j_gene: TRBJ1-5; v_gene: TRBV7-8; abundance: -; CDR3aa: CASSLRVGSNQPQHF; CDR3nt: TGTGCCAGCAGCTTAAGGGTCGGTAGCAATCAGCCCCAGCATTTT
len: 13; d_gene: -; j_gene: TRBJ1-1; v_gene: TRBV5-1; abundance: -; CDR3aa: CASSSGMNTEAFF; CDR3nt: TGCGCCAGCAGCTCCGGGATGAACACTGAAGCTTTCTTT
len: 11; d_gene: -; j_gene: TRBJ2-5; v_gene: TRBV2; abundance: -; CDR3aa: CASSRKETQYF; CDR3nt: TGTGCCAGCAGCCGGAAAGAGACCCAGTACTTC
len: 14; d_gene: -; j_gene: TRBJ2-3; v_gene: TRBV5-4; abundance: -; CDR3aa: CASSLDGKADTQYF; CDR3nt: TGTGCCAGCAGCTTGGACGGGAAAGCAGATACGCAGTATTTT
len: 13; d_gene: -; j_gene: TRBJ2-7; v_gene: TRBV19; abundance: -; CDR3aa: CASSIRGTDEQYF; CDR3nt: TGTGCCAGTAGTATTAGAGGGACGGACGAGCAGTACTTC
len: 16; d_gene: TRBD1; j_gene: TRBJ1-5; v_gene: TRBV15; abundance: -; CDR3aa: CATSRSDRAGGQPQHF; CDR3nt: TGTGCCACCAGCAGAAGCGACAGGGCGGGAGGTCAGCCCCAGCATTTT
len: 15; d_gene: -; j_gene: TRBJ2-3; v_gene: TRBV4-1; abundance: -; CDR3aa: CASSHPGPRTDTQYF; CDR3nt: TGCGCCAGCAGCCACCCAGGGCCGAGGACAGATACGCAGTATTTT
len: 15; d_gene: -; j_gene: TRBJ2-1; v_gene: TRBV4-2; abundance: -; CDR3aa: CASSQGLGNYNEQFF; CDR3nt: TGTGCCAGCAGCCAAGGCCTAGGGAACTACAATGAGCAGTTCTTC
len: 15; d_gene: -; j_gene: TRBJ2-3; v_gene: TRBV5-6; abundance: -; CDR3aa: CASSLGQGRADTQYF; CDR3nt: TGTGCCAGCAGCTTGGGGCAGGGAAGGGCAGATACGCAGTATTTT
len: 16; d_gene: TRBD1; j_gene: TRBJ2-1; v_gene: TRBV6-6; abundance: -; CDR3aa: CASEGQGFPLTNEQFF; CDR3nt: TGTGCCAGCGAAGGACAGGGATTCCCTCTGACCAATGAGCAGTTCTTC
len: 15; d_gene: -; j_gene: TRBJ1-5; v_gene: TRBV6-5; abundance: -; CDR3aa: CASRILARSNQPQHF; CDR3nt: TGTGCCAGCAGAATCCTGGCTCGGAGCAATCAGCCCCAGCATTTT
len: 15; d_gene: TRBD2; j_gene: TRBJ2-7; v_gene: TRBV7-2; abundance: -; CDR3aa: CASSLEAGGSYEQYF; CDR3nt: TGTGCCAGCAGCTTAGAGGCGGGAGGCTCCTACGAGCAGTACTTC
len: 11; d_gene: -; j_gene: TRBJ2-7; v_gene: TRBV28; abundance: -; CDR3aa: CASSLGDEQYF; CDR3nt: TGTGCCAGCAGTTTGGGCGACGAGCAGTACTTC
len: 14; d_gene: -; j_gene: TRBJ1-6; v_gene: TRBV6-1; abundance: -; CDR3aa: CASREGTIGSPLHF; CDR3nt: TGTGCCAGCAGGGAGGGGACAATTGGGTCACCCCTCCACTTT
len: 15; d_gene: TRBD1; j_gene: TRBJ2-5; v_gene: TRBV7-9; abundance: -; CDR3aa: CASSLEGAIQETQYF; CDR3nt: TGTGCCAGCAGCTTAGAGGGGGCGATCCAAGAGACCCAGTACTTC
len: 15; d_gene: TRBD1; j_gene: TRBJ1-1; v_gene: TRBV6-5; abundance: -; CDR3aa: CASRIPGGRDTEAFF; CDR3nt: TGTGCCAGCAGGATCCCAGGGGGCAGGGACACTGAAGCTTTCTTT
len: 13; d_gene: TRBD1; j_gene: TRBJ1-6; v_gene: TRBV19; abundance: -; CDR3aa: CASGDRVNSPLHF; CDR3nt: TGTGCCAGTGGGGACAGGGTTAATTCACCCCTCCACTTT